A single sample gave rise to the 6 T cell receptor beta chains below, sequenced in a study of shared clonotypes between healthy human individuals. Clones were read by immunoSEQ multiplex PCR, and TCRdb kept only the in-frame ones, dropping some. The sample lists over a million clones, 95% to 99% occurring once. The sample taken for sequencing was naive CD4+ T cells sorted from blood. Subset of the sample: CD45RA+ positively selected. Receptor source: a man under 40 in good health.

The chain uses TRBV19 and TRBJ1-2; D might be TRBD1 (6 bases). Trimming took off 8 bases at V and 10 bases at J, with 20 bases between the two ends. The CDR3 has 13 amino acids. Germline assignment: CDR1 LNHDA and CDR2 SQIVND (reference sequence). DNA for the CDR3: TGTGCCAGTCTAAAAATCGGGACAACAAACTACACCTTC. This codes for CASLKIGTTNYTF.

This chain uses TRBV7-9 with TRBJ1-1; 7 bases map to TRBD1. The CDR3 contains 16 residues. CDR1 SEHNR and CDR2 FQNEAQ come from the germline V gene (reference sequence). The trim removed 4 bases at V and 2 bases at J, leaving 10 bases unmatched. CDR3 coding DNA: TGTGCCAGCAGCTCCGTACCCGGGACAGCCAACACTGAAGCTTTCTTT. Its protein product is CASSSVPGTANTEAFF. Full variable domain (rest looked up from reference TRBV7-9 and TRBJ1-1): DTGVSQNPRHKITKRGQNVTFRCDPISEHNRLYWYRQTLGQGPEFLTYFQNEAQLEKSRLLSDRFSAERPKGSFSTLEIQRTEQGDSAMYLCASSSVPGTANTEAFFGQGTRLTVV.

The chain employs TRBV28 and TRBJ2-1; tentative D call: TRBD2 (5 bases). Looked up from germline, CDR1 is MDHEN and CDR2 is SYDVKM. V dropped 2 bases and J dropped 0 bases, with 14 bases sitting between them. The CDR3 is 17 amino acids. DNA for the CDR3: TGTGCCAGCAGTTTACCTCGGGGAGCTCCCTCCTACAATGAGCAGTTCTTC. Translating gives CASSLPRGAPSYNEQFF.

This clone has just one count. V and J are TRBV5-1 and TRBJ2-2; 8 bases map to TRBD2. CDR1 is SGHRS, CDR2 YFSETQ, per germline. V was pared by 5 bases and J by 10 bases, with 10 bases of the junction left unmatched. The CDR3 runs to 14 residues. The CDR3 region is CASSMASGPQELFF. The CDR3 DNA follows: TGCGCCAGCAGTATGGCTAGCGGGCCACAGGAGCTGTTTTTT. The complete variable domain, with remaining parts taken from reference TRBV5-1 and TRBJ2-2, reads KAGVTQTPRYLIKTRGQQVTLSCSPISGHRSVSWYQQTPGQGLQFLFEYFSETQRNKGNFPGRFSGRQFSNSRSEMNVSTLELGDSALYLCASSMASGPQELFFGEGSRLTVL.

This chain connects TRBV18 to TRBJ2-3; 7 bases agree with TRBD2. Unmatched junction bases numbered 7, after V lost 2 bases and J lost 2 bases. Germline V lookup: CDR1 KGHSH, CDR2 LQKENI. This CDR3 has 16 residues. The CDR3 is CASSPSLAAITDTQYF. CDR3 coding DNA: TGTGCCAGCTCACCATCCCTAGCGGCCATCACAGATACGCAGTATTTT.

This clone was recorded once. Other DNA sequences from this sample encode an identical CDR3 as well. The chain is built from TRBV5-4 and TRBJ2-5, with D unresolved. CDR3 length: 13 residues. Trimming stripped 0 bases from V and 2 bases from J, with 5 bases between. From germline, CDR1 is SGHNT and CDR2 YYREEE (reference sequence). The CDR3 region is CASSLGGQETQYF. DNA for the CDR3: TGTGCCAGCAGCTTGGGGGGTCAAGAGACCCAGTACTTC. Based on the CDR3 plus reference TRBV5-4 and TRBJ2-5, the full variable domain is ETGVTQSPTHLIKTRGQQVTLRCSSQSGHNTVSWYQQALGQGPQFIFQYYREEENGRGNFPPRFSGLQFPNYSSELNVNALELDDSALYLCASSLGGQETQYFGPGTRLLVL.